This TCR beta chain comes out of a study of T-cell reconstitution after alpha-beta-depleted transplantation in children. Study results and limitations: Alpha-beta T cells about two months after transplant reportedly derived from several hundred expanded graft clones. After transplant, high TCRbeta diversity at day 60 in some patients arose from surviving recipient T cells and thymic progenitors. Newly produced T cells mostly accounted for T-cell counts and diversity one year post-transplant.

This CDR3 has 15 amino acids. The J segment lost 4 bases and the V segment lost 0 bases, leaving 2 bases of the junction unmatched. The germline gives CDR1 DFQATT, CDR2 SNEGSKA (reference sequence). It was with unique molecular identifiers that the TCRbeta library was prepared. TCRdb itself ran the PCR reads through MiXCR, one entry per CDR3 protein. The sample includes hundreds of thousands of distinct CDR3 sequences, about 17% of them seen just once. Comments on this clonotype: Its antigen is unidentified.

J is TRBJ2-1 and V is TRBV20-1, with 11 bases identical to TRBD2. This receptor was obtained from a male patient aged 2 to 9 who had a stem cell transplant for acute lymphoblastic leukemia, so the T cells may come from the graft donor. The starting material was PBMCs, mostly from graft donor cells, obtained 360 days after TCRalphabeta/CD19-depleted stem cell transplant. In DNA, the CDR3 is TGCAGTGCTAGAGACGGGACTAGCGGATACAATGAGCAGTTCTTC. Its translation: CSARDGTSGYNEQFF.